The clone carrying this T cell receptor beta chain was seen just once. The antigen is unknown. Trimming cost V 5 bases and J 6 bases; bases outside gene matches: 9. Germline V lookup: CDR1 MNHEY, CDR2 SMNVEV (reference sequence). This CDR3 region has 15 residues. This sample was taken from a study of CD8 T cells in Susac syndrome. Random hexamers were used to reverse transcribe roughly 0.5 to 1 ug of RNA. An immunoSEQ multiplex PCR amplified TCR beta CDR3 over 54 Vbeta and 13 Jbeta. TCRdb itself ran the immunoSEQ multiplex PCR reads through MiXCR, one entry per CDR3 protein. The table lists roughly 300,000 distinct CDR3 sequences, about 85% of them singletons, with about 0.11% in the top ten. TCR beta from blood CD8+ and CD4+ T cells was sequenced. FACS was used to enrich TEMRA cells, whereas the CD8+ and CD4+ T cells were obtained by negative isolation. Study-wide points: The study recognized that the number of individuals in its TCR sequencing and HLA analysis was relatively small.

Sequencing was done on a sample of CD8+ T cells from PBMCs. The TCR originated in a human donor with multiple sclerosis. The chain has TRBV27 and TRBJ2-1; TRBD1 matches at 8 bases. Written as DNA, the CDR3 is TGTGCCAGCAGTCCGGGGACAGGAAGACCCAATGAGCAGTTCTTC. Its protein product is CASSPGTGRPNEQFF.